This T cell receptor (beta chain) comes out of a study of cytomegalovirus exposure and HLA in healthy donors. The ends lost 4 bases at V and 4 bases at J; junction bases unmatched: 0. The CDR3 loop spans 13 amino acids. The germline gives CDR1 SGHRS, CDR2 YFSETQ. A multiplex PCR was run with 60 Vbeta primers and 13 Jbeta primers. The table came from immunoSEQ multiplex PCR; TCRdb's copy has only in-frame clones and leaves some out. Here the sample spans under 250,000 clones, about 78% being singletons. About this clone: Its specificity is unknown.

General study findings and limits: When the data were analyzed later, several of the most significant clusters appeared to be linked to common viral pathogens.

This chain uses TRBV5-1 with TRBJ1-3, with TRBD1 matching over 9 bases. The sequence came from a male donor in good health and CMV-seronegative. The sequencing sample was made of PBMCs. CDR3 nucleotides: TGCGCCAGCAGCGGACAGGGGGGAAACACCATATATTTT. This sequence encodes CASSGQGGNTIYF. The full variable domain, completed using reference TRBV5-1 and TRBJ1-3, is KAGVTQTPRYLIKTRGQQVTLSCSPISGHRSVSWYQQTPGQGLQFLFEYFSETQRNKGNFPGRFSGRQFSNSRSEMNVSTLELGDSALYLCASSGQGGNTIYFGEGSWLTVV.